These 31 T cell receptor beta chains were all obtained from the same sample, sequenced in a study of cytomegalovirus exposure and HLA in healthy donors. It was with 60 Vbeta and 13 Jbeta primers that the PCR ran. The protocol was immunoSEQ multiplex PCR, while the TCRdb copy is restricted to in-frame clones and leaves out a portion. The sample includes fewer than 150,000 clones, 65% to 80% of them seen just once. Sequencing was performed on PBMCs. The source of these receptors is a human donor in good health.

This chain links TRBV27 with TRBJ2-3; tentatively, D is TRBD2 (5 bases). Trimming cost V 6 bases and J 0 bases, with 16 bases left between them. Germline V lookup: CDR1 MNHEY, CDR2 SMNVEV (reference sequence). This CDR3 comprises 16 residues. CDR3 sequence reads: CASRTSTGISTDTQYF. CDR3 nucleotides: TGTGCCAGCAGGACGAGTACGGGGATTAGCACAGATACGCAGTATTTT.

Comments on this clone: The sample carries other DNA sequences with the same CDR3. This chain connects TRBV5-1 to TRBJ2-7; D is undetermined. The CDR3 is 13 residues long. CDR1 SGHRS and CDR2 YFSETQ come from the germline V gene. V lost 0 bases, J lost 1 base, and 5 bases lay in between. Here the CDR3 reads CASSLGSSYEQYF. The CDR3 nucleotides are TGCGCCAGCAGCTTGGGGAGTTCCTACGAGCAGTACTTC.

This clone showed up just a few times. The genes are TRBV19 and TRBJ2-1; 13 bases fit TRBD2. The CDR3 totals 18 residues. Germline V gives CDR1 LNHDA, CDR2 SQIVND (reference sequence). J was trimmed by 1 base and V by 6 bases; bases with no gene match: 9. As DNA, the CDR3 is TGTGCCAGTAGCTCCGGGACTAGCGGGAAATTTTCCTACAATGAGCAGTTCTTC. This gives the protein CASSSGTSGKFSYNEQFF.

This chain links TRBV6-1 with TRBJ1-1, with D unresolved. This CDR3 contains 13 residues. Germline values: CDR1 MNHNS, CDR2 SASEGT. Trimming shortened V by 5 bases and J by 0 bases, and 7 bases separated the two germline ends. The CDR3, as DNA: TGTGCCAGCAGTCATGAGATGAACACTGAAGCTTTCTTT. Its translation: CASSHEMNTEAFF.

This rearrangement joins TRBV19 to TRBJ2-7, with 8 bases aligning to TRBD1. The CDR3 loop spans 15 amino acids. The ends lost 7 bases at V and 3 bases at J; junction bases unmatched: 11. The germline V gene has CDR1 LNHDA and CDR2 SQIVND (reference sequence). In DNA form, the CDR3 reads TGTGCCAGTACCCTCTCAGGGGGCAGGGGCTACGAGCAGTACTTC. Protein sequence: CASTLSGGRGYEQYF.

The chain has TRBV27 and TRBJ2-4, with D uncertain. The CDR3 runs to 14 residues. CDR1 MNHEY and CDR2 SMNVEV come from the germline V gene (reference sequence). V lost 4 bases and J 0 bases, leaving 7 bases between the germline ends. CDR3 loop: CASSSPLAKNIQYF. CDR3 bases: TGTGCCAGCAGTTCCCCCCTAGCCAAAAACATTCAGTACTTC.

V is TRBV5-1 and J is TRBJ2-7, with D uncertain. Trimming stripped 2 bases from V and 0 bases from J, with 9 bases between. CDR1 and CDR2 (germline): SGHRS, YFSETQ. The CDR3 contains 14 residues. CDR3 sequence: CASSFESSSYEQYF. The DNA for the CDR3 is TGCGCCAGCAGCTTTGAGAGCTCCTCCTACGAGCAGTACTTC.

A few counts support this clone. This rearrangement joins TRBV6-1 to TRBJ2-1; 8 bases fit TRBD2. With V trimmed by 6 bases and J by 10 bases, 5 bases remained unmatched. The CDR3 is made up of 12 amino acids. From germline, CDR1 is MNHNS and CDR2 SASEGT. As DNA, the CDR3 is TGTGCCAGCAGCGGACGCGGGGGGGAGCAGTTCTTC. Protein product: CASSGRGGEQFF.

In its sample, this clone was seen once. The chain has TRBV27 and TRBJ1-2; TRBD1 agrees at 10 bases. The V gene's germline CDR1 is MNHEY and CDR2 SMNVEV (reference sequence). This CDR3 is 14 amino acids long. Germline trimming cut 4 bases from V and 7 bases from J; bases unmatched to any gene: 6. CDR3 region: CASSYGTGVAGYTF. The CDR3 coding sequence is TGTGCCAGCAGTTATGGGACAGGGGTGGCTGGCTACACCTTC.

The sample holds a few counts of this clone. V gene TRBV6-4 combines with J gene TRBJ2-7; possible D gene TRBD2, 6 bases. V was cut by 0 bases and J by 4 bases, with 16 bases left in between. Germline V lookup: CDR1 MRHNA, CDR2 SNTAGT. The CDR3 sequence is 16 residues long. CDR3: CASSDSTRRGRYEQYF. CDR3 DNA: TGTGCCAGCAGTGACTCGACAAGGCGGGGCCGATACGAGCAGTACTTC.

The chain has TRBV9 and TRBJ1-3, with D maybe TRBD1 (5 bases). CDR3 length: 17 residues. CDR1 is SGDLS, CDR2 YYNGEE, per germline. Trimming pared 4 bases from V and 4 bases from J, leaving 21 bases between. CDR3 DNA: TGTGCCAGCAGCCATAGACAGCGTCTTCGTGGAGGAAACACCATATATTTT. Translating gives CASSHRQRLRGGNTIYF.

A few counts support this clone. The rearrangement joins TRBV29-1 to TRBJ2-3; the D gene is possibly TRBD1 (5 bases). Germline V gene lookup returns CDR1 SQVTM and CDR2 ANQGSEA. The CDR3 length is 14 residues. The V and J ends lost 4 bases and 3 bases respectively, with 14 bases between them. The CDR3 loop reads CSVVPPGQTDTQYF. The CDR3 coding sequence is TGCAGCGTTGTTCCCCCAGGACAAACAGATACGCAGTATTTT.

J is TRBJ2-5 and V is TRBV6-5; a weak D match, TRBD1 (6 bases). With 6 bases removed from V and 1 base from J, the gap between germline ends came to 12 bases. Germline loops: CDR1 MNHEY, CDR2 SVGAGI. This CDR3 has 14 residues. This CDR3 is CASRSRGIQETQYF. In DNA form, the CDR3 reads TGTGCCAGCAGGTCGAGGGGGATCCAAGAGACCCAGTACTTC.

This chain links TRBV5-1 with TRBJ2-2, with 8 bases fitting TRBD1. From germline, CDR1 is SGHRS and CDR2 YFSETQ. The CDR3 spans 16 residues. Losses at the gene ends were 6 bases for V and 0 bases for J; bases not matched to a gene: 7. CDR3 DNA sequence: TGCGCCAGCAATCACAGGGGGTCCGCGAACACCGGGGAGCTGTTTTTT. Residues: CASNHRGSANTGELFF.

The chain couples TRBV9 to TRBJ1-2; TRBD1 aligns across 9 bases. CDR1 is SGDLS and CDR2 is YYNGEE in the germline V gene. With 3 bases clipped from V and 7 bases from J, the junction kept 10 bases outside the gene matches. CDR3 length equals 15 residues. The CDR3 is CASSAQGQGISGYTF. The DNA of the CDR3 is TGTGCCAGCAGCGCCCAGGGACAGGGCATCTCTGGCTACACCTTC. Based on the CDR3 plus reference TRBV9 and TRBJ1-2, the full variable domain is DSGVTQTPKHLITATGQRVTLRCSPRSGDLSVYWYQQSLDQGLQFLIQYYNGEERAKGNILERFSAQQFPDLHSELNLSSLELGDSALYFCASSAQGQGISGYTFGSGTRLTVV.

This clone came up a few times. CDR3 coding DNA: TGTGCCAGCAGTGTTGGACAGTACAATCAGCCCCAGCATTTT. It codes for CASSVGQYNQPQHF. V usage is TRBV2 and J usage is TRBJ1-5; tentatively, D is TRBD1 (6 bases). The CDR3 runs 14 residues. The germline CDR1 and CDR2 sequences are SNHLY and FYNNEI. Trimming removed 4 bases at V and 3 bases at J, with 10 bases between.

V usage is TRBV9 and J usage is TRBJ2-5; 8 bases agree with TRBD2. Looked up from germline, CDR1 is SGDLS and CDR2 is YYNGEE. This CDR3 comprises 17 residues. Unmatched junction bases numbered 7, after V lost 0 bases and J lost 0 bases. The CDR3 loop is CASSVAPSGRYQETQYF. CDR3 coding DNA: TGTGCCAGCAGCGTAGCTCCCAGCGGGAGATACCAAGAGACCCAGTACTTC.

The chain combines TRBV9 with TRBJ2-1; D is undetermined. Germline-derived CDR1 and CDR2 are SGDLS and YYNGEE. Trimming removed 0 bases at V and 8 bases at J, with 12 bases between. The CDR3 has 14 amino acids. The CDR3 DNA is TGTGCCAGCAGCGTAGGCTCCGTGAGCGATGAGCAGTTCTTC. As protein: CASSVGSVSDEQFF. The full variable domain, rest sourced from reference TRBV9 and TRBJ2-1, is DSGVTQTPKHLITATGQRVTLRCSPRSGDLSVYWYQQSLDQGLQFLIQYYNGEERAKGNILERFSAQQFPDLHSELNLSSLELGDSALYFCASSVGSVSDEQFFGPGTRLTVL.

V and J are TRBV9 and TRBJ2-5; TRBD1 aligns across 9 bases. CDR3 length: 15 residues. Unmatched junction bases numbered 13, after V lost 4 bases and J lost 9 bases. CDR1 and CDR2 (germline): SGDLS, YYNGEE. As DNA, the CDR3 is TGTGCCAGCAGCCCGCCGGGACAGGGTCTAGGGGCCCAGTACTTC. It translates to CASSPPGQGLGAQYF.

The chain has TRBV5-1 and TRBJ2-1, with a possible D match to TRBD1 (5 bases). The CDR3 is 15 amino acids. The V gene lost 0 bases and the J gene lost 5 bases, with 12 bases spanning the gap. The germline V gene has CDR1 SGHRS and CDR2 YFSETQ. The CDR3, as DNA: TGCGCCAGCAGCTTGGGGGGCAGGGCAAACAATGAGCAGTTCTTC. Translation: CASSLGGRANNEQFF.

The V and J genes are TRBV11-3 and TRBJ2-7, with 11 bases matching TRBD1. Trimming took 0 bases from V and 6 from J; bases not matched to a gene: 4. CDR1 SGHNT and CDR2 YENEEA come from the germline V gene. This CDR3 spans 15 amino acids. The CDR3: CASSLDWTGGGEQYF. DNA of the CDR3: TGTGCCAGCAGCTTAGATTGGACAGGGGGCGGCGAGCAGTACTTC. Based on the CDR3 plus reference TRBV11-3 and TRBJ2-7, the full variable domain is EAGVVQSPRYKIIEKKQPVAFWCNPISGHNTLYWYLQNLGQGPELLIRYENEEAVDDSQLPKDRFSAERLKGVDSTLKIQPAELGDSAVYLCASSLDWTGGGEQYFGPGTRLTVT.

The genes are TRBV25-1 and TRBJ2-1; TRBD1 might be the D (6 bases). The CDR3 covers 15 residues. Trimming shortened V by 2 bases and J by 2 bases, and 10 bases separated the two germline ends. Per germline, CDR1 MGHDK and CDR2 SYGVNS. This CDR3 is CASSEPQGPYNEQFF. The CDR3 nucleotides read TGTGCCAGCAGTGAACCACAGGGCCCCTACAATGAGCAGTTCTTC.

V usage is TRBV6-1 and J usage is TRBJ2-3, with D tentatively TRBD1 (5 bases). This CDR3 has 14 amino acids. Trimming took off 1 base at V and 1 base at J, with 6 bases between the two ends. CDR1 is MNHNS, CDR2 SASEGT, per germline. The DNA for the CDR3 is TGTGCCAGCAGTGAAGGGGGCGGCACAGATACGCAGTATTTT. This translates into CASSEGGGTDTQYF.

The chain combines TRBV6-5 with TRBJ2-5; possibly TRBD1 for D (6 bases). The CDR3 extends over 13 amino acids. Germline CDR1 is MNHEY and CDR2 is SVGAGI. Trimming shortened V by 7 bases and J by 4 bases, and 13 bases separated the two germline ends. The CDR3 region has the DNA TGTGCCAGCAAGACAGGATCAAGAGAGACCCAGTACTTC. Protein product: CASKTGSRETQYF.

This clone was seen once. This sequence joins TRBV2 and TRBJ2-3; D not certain. The CDR3 is 14 residues long. V lost 0 bases and J lost 0, with 4 bases in between. The germline V gene encodes CDR1 SNHLY and CDR2 FYNNEI. The CDR3 reads CASSEASSTDTQYF. The CDR3 region has the DNA TGTGCCAGCAGTGAAGCCAGTAGCACAGATACGCAGTATTTT.

This clone was counted a single time. The chain uses TRBV5-1 and TRBJ1-4; 7 bases match TRBD1. The CDR3 has 16 amino acids. J was trimmed by 4 bases and V by 4 bases; bases with no gene match: 10. Per the germline V gene, CDR1 is SGHRS and CDR2 is YFSETQ. In nucleotides, the CDR3 is TGCGCCAGCAGCCCGACAGGGCCCTGGGGTAATGAAAAACTGTTTTTT. Protein sequence: CASSPTGPWGNEKLFF. Full variable domain (rest looked up from reference TRBV5-1 and TRBJ1-4): KAGVTQTPRYLIKTRGQQVTLSCSPISGHRSVSWYQQTPGQGLQFLFEYFSETQRNKGNFPGRFSGRQFSNSRSEMNVSTLELGDSALYLCASSPTGPWGNEKLFFGSGTQLSVL.

The chain combines TRBV9 with TRBJ1-5; D call uncertain. The CDR3 sequence is 15 residues long. CDR1 is SGDLS, CDR2 YYNGEE, per germline. The V end lost 4 bases, the J end lost 4 bases, and 15 bases lay between the germline ends. The CDR3 bases are TGTGCCAGCAGCTCCGGAGCCACCCCTAATCAGCCCCAGCATTTT. Residues: CASSSGATPNQPQHF.

This sequence joins TRBV19 and TRBJ2-7, with TRBD1 matching 7 bases. J was trimmed by 3 bases and V by 0 bases; bases with no gene match: 5. This CDR3 is 15 amino acids long. CDR1 LNHDA and CDR2 SQIVND come from the germline V gene (reference sequence). The CDR3 DNA follows: TGTGCCAGTAGTATAGAACAGGGGATTGTCTACGAGCAGTACTTC. This encodes CASSIEQGIVYEQYF.

This clone was detected a few times. The chain joins TRBV6-1 to TRBJ2-7; the match to TRBD1 covers 7 bases. Trimming cost V 6 bases and J 2 bases; bases outside gene matches: 7. CDR1 and CDR2 from the germline V gene are MNHNS and SASEGT. This CDR3 is 14 amino acids long. Here the CDR3 reads CASREDRFAYEQYF. In DNA, the CDR3 is TGTGCCAGCAGGGAGGACAGGTTTGCCTACGAGCAGTACTTC.

The V call is TRBV11-3, the J call TRBJ2-3; no reliable D call. V was shortened by 2 bases and J by 1 base, with 10 bases between the two germline ends. The CDR3 extends over 15 amino acids. Germline loops: CDR1 SGHNT, CDR2 YENEEA. The CDR3 bases are TGTGCCAGCAGCTTAAGGAGTTGGGGCACAGATACGCAGTATTTT. This sequence encodes CASSLRSWGTDTQYF.

The chain combines TRBV19 with TRBJ2-7; 11 bases agree with TRBD2. J lost 3 bases, V lost 1 base, and 2 bases had no gene match. CDR3 length: 15 residues. Germline CDR1 and CDR2: LNHDA and SQIVND (reference sequence). For the CDR3, the DNA is TGTGCCAGTAGTATAGCCGGGACTAGCGGCTACGAGCAGTACTTC. This translates into CASSIAGTSGYEQYF.